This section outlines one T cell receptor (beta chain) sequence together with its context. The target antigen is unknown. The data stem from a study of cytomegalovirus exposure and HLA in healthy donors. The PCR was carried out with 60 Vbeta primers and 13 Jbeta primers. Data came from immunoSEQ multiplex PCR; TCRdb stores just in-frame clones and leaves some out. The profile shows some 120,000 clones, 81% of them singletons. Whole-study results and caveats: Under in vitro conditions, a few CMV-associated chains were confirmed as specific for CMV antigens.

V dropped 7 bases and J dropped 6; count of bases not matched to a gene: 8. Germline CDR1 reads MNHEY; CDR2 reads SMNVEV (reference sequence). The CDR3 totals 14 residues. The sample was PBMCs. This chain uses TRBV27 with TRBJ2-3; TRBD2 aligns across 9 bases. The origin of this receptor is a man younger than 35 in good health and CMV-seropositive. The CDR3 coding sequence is TGTGCCAGCACCGAAGGTGGACTAGCGGATACGCAGTATTTT. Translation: CASTEGGLADTQYF.